The 17 T cell receptor beta chains below come from one sample, sequenced in a study of identical twins. TCRdb analysed the 5' RACE reads with MiXCR anew, one entry per CDR3 protein. Of around 1.7 million distinct CDR3 sequences listed, less than 40% are singletons. Material: cord blood. The receptors stem from a newborn girl in good health.

Only a few counts were recorded for this clonotype. The chain uses TRBV27 and TRBJ2-7, with D perhaps being TRBD1 or TRBD2 (5 bases each). The V gene lost 7 bases and the J gene lost 5 bases, with 21 bases spanning the gap. There are 15 residues in the CDR3. CDR1 is MNHEY and CDR2 is SMNVEV in the germline V gene (reference sequence). The CDR3 loop is CASTRGQGRFDEQYF. The CDR3 DNA reads as TGTGCCAGCACCCGAGGGCAGGGAAGATTCGACGAGCAGTACTTC.

The J gene is TRBJ2-7, the V gene TRBV29-1; D unclear. V was clipped by 4 bases and J by 4 bases, with 17 bases between them. Germline lookup yields CDR1 SQVTM and CDR2 ANQGSEA. This CDR3 comprises 14 residues. CDR3 in DNA: TGCAGCGTTGGGGGTACTGGAGTGGGTTACGAGCAGTACTTC. Its translation: CSVGGTGVGYEQYF.

This rearrangement joins TRBV7-2 to TRBJ2-3, with 7 positions matching TRBD1. Germline V CDR1 and CDR2: SGHTA, FQGNSA. V trimming: 6 bases; J trimming: 3 bases; junction bases outside the gene matches: 9. The length of the CDR3 is 15 residues. CDR3 sequence reads: CASRFYTQGTDTQYF. The CDR3 region has the DNA TGTGCCAGCAGATTTTATACACAGGGGACAGATACGCAGTATTTT.

As concerns this clonotype: Possible read error: a much larger clone is one base away. The rearrangement links TRBV7-2 to TRBJ2-4, with D possibly matching TRBD2 (6 bases). The CDR3 has 12 residues. The germline V gene has CDR1 SGHTA and CDR2 FQGNSA. Trimming took off 8 bases at V and 3 bases at J, with 8 bases between the two ends. This CDR3 is CASGRDKNIQYF. The CDR3 coding sequence is TGTGCCAGCGGGCGGGACAAAAACATTCAGTACTTC.

This clonotype was recorded a few times. V and J are TRBV11-2 and TRBJ2-5; D is uncertain. This CDR3 has 15 amino acids. From germline, CDR1 is SGHAT and CDR2 FQNNGV. The ends were cut back, 4 bases at V and 5 bases at J, with 17 bases in the middle. The CDR3 here is CASSSNLRPQETQYF. The CDR3 nucleotides are TGTGCCAGCAGCTCAAACCTCAGACCCCAGGAGACCCAGTACTTC. The entire variable domain, with the rest obtained from reference TRBV11-2 and TRBJ2-5, is as follows: EAGVAQSPRYKIIEKRQSVAFWCNPISGHATLYWYQQILGQGPKLLIQFQNNGVVDDSQLPKDRFSAERLKGVDSTLKIQPAKLEDSAVYLCASSSNLRPQETQYFGPGTRLLVL.

This clonotype has more than one count but fewer than ten. The J gene is TRBJ2-3, the V gene TRBV2; 7 bases match TRBD2. Trimming took 3 bases from V and 6 from J; bases not matched to a gene: 6. The V gene's germline CDR1 is SNHLY and CDR2 FYNNEI. The CDR3 covers 14 residues. CDR3 region: CASSEGRERDTQYF. DNA of the CDR3: TGTGCCAGCAGTGAGGGGCGGGAGAGGGATACGCAGTATTTT.

This clonotype appeared a few times. The chain joins TRBV20-1 to TRBJ1-5; D is perhaps TRBD1 (5 bases). The CDR3 extends over 14 amino acids. Germline V gene lookup returns CDR1 DFQATT and CDR2 SNEGSKA (reference sequence). V gave up 4 bases and J gave up 2 bases, with 12 bases separating them. CDR3 DNA sequence: TGCAGTGCTAAAATAGGGACTGGCAATCAGCCCCAGCATTTT. Its translation is CSAKIGTGNQPQHF.

As to this clonotype: One end of the junction fails to match germline, which may point to a read error. The chain employs TRBV5-4 and TRBJ2-1, with 7 bases fitting TRBD2. The CDR3 is 14 amino acids. CDR1 and CDR2 from the germline V gene are SGHNT and YYREEE (reference sequence). The chain's CDR3 is CAGSLGGPGNEQFF. CDR3 coding DNA: TGTGCCGGCAGCTTGGGAGGGCCTGGTAATGAGCAGTTCTTC.

Comment on this clonotype: This may stem from a read error, because a much larger clone lies one nucleotide away. Here the CDR3 reads CASSLWEAYEQYF. The CDR3 nucleotides read TGTGCCAGCAGTTTATGGGAGGCCTACGAGCAGTACTTC. J is TRBJ2-4 and V is TRBV12-3 or TRBV12-4; a possible D gene is TRBD2 (6 bases). The DNA end lines up better with TRBJ2-7; the J call may be wrong. The CDR3 runs to 13 residues.

The CDR3 sequence is CASTQGLAAYNEQFF. For the CDR3, the DNA is TGTGCCAGCACCCAGGGACTAGCGGCCTACAATGAGCAGTTCTTC. The V call is TRBV27, the J call TRBJ2-1, with TRBD2 matching over 11 bases. Unmatched junction bases numbered 4, after V lost 7 bases and J lost 2 bases. The germline gives CDR1 MNHEY, CDR2 SMNVEV (reference sequence). The CDR3 is 15 residues long.

With regard to this clonotype: An end of the junction does not agree with germline; a read error may underlie this. This chain joins TRBV10-3 and TRBJ2-7; TRBD1 agrees at 7 bases. The CDR3 has 15 amino acids. Germline V gives CDR1 ENHRY, CDR2 SYGVKD. This chain's CDR3 is CAVSERETGFYEQYF. CDR3 coding DNA: TGTGCCGTCAGTGAAAGAGAGACAGGGTTCTACGAGCAGTACTTC.

The genes are TRBV5-1 and TRBJ1-6; weak D call: TRBD1 (5 bases). The ends were cut back, 4 bases at V and 7 bases at J, with 12 bases in the middle. Germline V gene data show CDR1 as SGHRS and CDR2 as YFSETQ. The CDR3 contains 14 residues. The CDR3 is CASSVAGVNSPLHF. The CDR3 DNA is TGCGCCAGCAGCGTGGCGGGGGTCAATTCACCCCTCCACTTT. The full variable domain, with the rest looked up from reference TRBV5-1 and TRBJ1-6, is KAGVTQTPRYLIKTRGQQVTLSCSPISGHRSVSWYQQTPGQGLQFLFEYFSETQRNKGNFPGRFSGRQFSNSRSEMNVSTLELGDSALYLCASSVAGVNSPLHFGNGTRLTVT.

V usage is TRBV7-4 and J usage is TRBJ1-2; 7 bases agree with TRBD1. The V and J ends lost 1 base and 7 bases, in that order; junction bases with no gene match: 21. The CDR3 is 19 amino acids. Per germline, CDR1 SGHVT and CDR2 SQSDAQ. The CDR3 region has the DNA TGTGCCAGCAGCTTAGAGGGGGACAGCAACTTACCCACAACATGTGGCTACACCTTC. This encodes CASSLEGDSNLPTTCGYTF.

This chain uses TRBV9 with TRBJ2-1, with 10 bases aligning to TRBD2. J was trimmed by 1 base and V by 1 base; bases with no gene match: 2. The length of the CDR3 is 16 residues. The germline V gene encodes CDR1 SGDLS and CDR2 YYNGEE. The CDR3 region is CASSVLAGVSYNEQFF. As DNA, the CDR3 is TGTGCCAGCAGCGTACTAGCGGGGGTATCCTACAATGAGCAGTTCTTC.

This clonotype was seen only a few times. V gene TRBV20-1 combines with J gene TRBJ2-1; 7 bases map to TRBD1. This CDR3 spans 11 amino acids. Germline V gene lookup returns CDR1 DFQATT and CDR2 SNEGSKA (reference sequence). After removal of 5 bases from V and 12 bases from J, the junction contained 7 bases not matched to a gene. In nucleotides, the CDR3 is TGCAGTGCTCCCGTGGGGGACAGGCAGTTCTTC. Protein sequence: CSAPVGDRQFF.

The gene calls are TRBV4-2 and TRBJ2-4; 7 bases match TRBD2. TRBJ2-7 matches the DNA end more closely, so the J call is doubtful. Germline V gene lookup returns CDR1 LGHNA and CDR2 YNFKEQ. The CDR3 runs 13 residues. The CDR3 loop is CASSQRRETEQYF. The DNA of the CDR3 is TGTGCCAGCAGCCAACGGCGGGAGACCGAGCAGTACTTC.

The V and J genes are TRBV20-1 and TRBJ2-5; no clear D. CDR1 and CDR2 from the germline V gene are DFQATT and SNEGSKA (reference sequence). The CDR3 contains 15 residues. Between the trimmed V and J ends, which lost 2 bases and 1 base, there was a span of 14 bases. The CDR3 coding sequence is TGCAGTGCTAGACCGAGTAGTCGGAGCCAAGAGACCCAGTACTTC. The encoded protein is CSARPSSRSQETQYF.